This T cell receptor beta chain was sequenced in a study of blood T cell repertoires in COVID-19. The CDR3 runs 16 residues. With 4 bases clipped from V and 4 bases from J, the junction kept 6 bases outside the gene matches. CDR1 is SGDLS and CDR2 is YYNGEE in the germline V gene. Clones were read by immunoSEQ multiplex PCR, and TCRdb kept only the in-frame ones, dropping some. There are 200,000 to 250,000 clones in the sample; around 87% occur only once, and about 3% lies in the top ten. The sequenced material came from PBMCs or T cells enriched from blood (not recorded which). The clonotype comes from a woman aged 18-29 years in a cohort exposed to, infected with or recovered from COVID-19 (not recorded which). The chain is built from TRBV9 and TRBJ2-5; 14 nucleotides align to TRBD2. Here the CDR3 DNA reads TGTGCCAGCAGCCCCCGGGGACTAGCGGGGGCAGAGACCCAGTACTTC. It is translated as CASSPRGLAGAETQYF.